These 10 T cell receptor beta chains share one sample of origin, sequenced in a study of T cells after yellow fever vaccination. From the 5' RACE reads, TCRdb called clonotypes with MiXCR, one entry per CDR3 protein. The top ten clones hold 17% of a sample with some 560,000 distinct CDR3 sequences, about a sixth of them seen once. Sequences were derived from PBMCs, sampled 5 to 6 days after the first yellow fever vaccination. These receptors all come from a young man who received the YFV17D yellow fever vaccine.

This clonotype was detected ten times or more. The V gene is TRBV5-5, the J gene TRBJ2-1; D possibly matches TRBD1 or TRBD2 (5 bases each). Deletions cut 4 bases from V and 7 bases from J, with 9 bases between. The CDR3 length is 12 residues. Germline assignment: CDR1 SGHKS and CDR2 YYEKEE (reference sequence). The DNA of the CDR3 is TGTGCCAGCAGCGGGACCGGGAATGAGCAGTTCTTC. Translated: CASSGTGNEQFF.

The chain employs TRBV29-1 and TRBJ1-2; TRBD1 agrees at 7 bases. Germline trimming cut 6 bases from V and 6 bases from J; bases unmatched to any gene: 10. Germline values: CDR1 SQVTM, CDR2 ANQGSEA. The CDR3 has 13 amino acids. CDR3 in DNA: TGCAGCGTCGCCAACAGGGGTTTAAATGGCTACACCTTC. Protein: CSVANRGLNGYTF.

This clonotype has a handful of counts. The gene calls are TRBV5-1 and TRBJ2-2, with D unclear. The germline CDR1 and CDR2 sequences are SGHRS and YFSETQ. The CDR3 is made up of 15 amino acids. Trimming removed 7 bases at V and 0 bases at J, with 13 bases between. Here the CDR3 DNA reads TGCGCCAGCTCGAACAGATTCGCGAACACCGGGGAGCTGTTTTTT. This encodes CASSNRFANTGELFF.

The V call is TRBV12-3 or TRBV12-4, the J call TRBJ2-7; perhaps TRBD2 as D (6 bases). Deletions cut 3 bases from V and 5 bases from J, with 17 bases between. The CDR3 length is 15 residues. For the CDR3, the DNA is TGTGCCAGCAGTTTCCCGCGGGGTGGGCAGGACGAGCAGTACTTC. Encoded protein: CASSFPRGGQDEQYF.

The chain employs TRBV6-5 and TRBJ1-6; D is ambiguous. V lost 10 bases to trimming and J lost 5 bases, with 3 bases between them. Germline values: CDR1 MNHEY, CDR2 SVGAGI. The CDR3 contains 10 residues. The CDR3 here is CAINNSPLHF. The DNA for the CDR3 is TGTGCCATCAATAATTCACCCCTCCACTTT.

In its sample, this clonotype was seen a few times. The chain carries TRBV4-2 and TRBJ1-5, with unresolved D. Deletions cut 0 bases from V and 0 bases from J, with 18 bases between. Germline loops: CDR1 LGHNA, CDR2 YNFKEQ. This CDR3 has 19 amino acids. DNA for the CDR3: TGTGCCAGCAGCCAAGATAGGAACTTCTTTACCGTTAGCAATCAGCCCCAGCATTTT. Translating it yields CASSQDRNFFTVSNQPQHF.

This clonotype has a handful of counts. J is TRBJ2-3 and V is TRBV3-1; D not certain. Germline V gives CDR1 LGHDT, CDR2 YNNKEL (reference sequence). The CDR3 covers 17 residues. V was clipped by 2 bases and J by 4 bases, with 19 bases between them. CDR3 bases: TGTGCCAGCAGCCAATCCTGGGCTAGATTGATCCCAGATACGCAGTATTTT. Translation gives CASSQSWARLIPDTQYF.

The chain is built from TRBV5-6 and TRBJ1-5; 10 bases fit TRBD1. V shed 0 bases and J 5 bases; nucleotides not matched to a gene: 5. The CDR3 length is 16 residues. The germline CDR1 and CDR2 sequences are SGHDT and YYEEEE. CDR3 bases: TGTGCCAGCAGCTTGGCCGTGACAGGGGGCTATCAGCCCCAGCATTTT. Its protein product is CASSLAVTGGYQPQHF.

The chain links TRBV3-1 to TRBJ1-6; TRBD1 matches at 9 bases. CDR3 length: 16 residues. V lost 2 bases and J lost 5; bases outside the gene matches: 4. Germline V gene sequence: CDR1 LGHDT, CDR2 YNNKEL (reference sequence). For the CDR3, the DNA is TGTGCCAGCAGCCAACAGGGACAGGGAAATAATTCACCCCTCCACTTT. It codes for CASSQQGQGNNSPLHF.

The chain joins TRBV7-2 to TRBJ2-1; D gene unclear. This CDR3 region has 15 residues. Germline lookup yields CDR1 SGHTA and CDR2 FQGNSA. Trimming took off 1 base at V and 7 bases at J, with 14 bases between the two ends. Here the CDR3 DNA reads TGTGCCAGCAGCTTAGAGGTCTCGCGTTGGAATGAGCAGTTCTTC. This codes for CASSLEVSRWNEQFF.